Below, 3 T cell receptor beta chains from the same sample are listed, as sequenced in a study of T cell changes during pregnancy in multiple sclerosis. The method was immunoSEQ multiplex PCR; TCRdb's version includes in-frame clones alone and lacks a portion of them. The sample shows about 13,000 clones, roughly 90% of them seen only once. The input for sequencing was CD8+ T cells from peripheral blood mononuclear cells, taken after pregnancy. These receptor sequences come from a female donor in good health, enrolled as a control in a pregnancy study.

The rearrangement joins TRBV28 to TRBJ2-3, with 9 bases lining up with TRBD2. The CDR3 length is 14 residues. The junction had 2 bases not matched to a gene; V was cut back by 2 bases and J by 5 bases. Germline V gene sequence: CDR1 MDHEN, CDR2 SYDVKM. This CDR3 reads CASSLGRGGDTQYF. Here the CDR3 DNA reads TGTGCCAGCAGTTTAGGGCGGGGGGGAGATACGCAGTATTTT.

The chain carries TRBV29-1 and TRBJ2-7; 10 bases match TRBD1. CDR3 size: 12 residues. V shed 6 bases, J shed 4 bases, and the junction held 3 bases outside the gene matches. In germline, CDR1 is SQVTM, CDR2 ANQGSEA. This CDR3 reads CSVRGQGYEQYF. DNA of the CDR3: TGCAGCGTGAGGGGACAGGGGTACGAGCAGTACTTC.

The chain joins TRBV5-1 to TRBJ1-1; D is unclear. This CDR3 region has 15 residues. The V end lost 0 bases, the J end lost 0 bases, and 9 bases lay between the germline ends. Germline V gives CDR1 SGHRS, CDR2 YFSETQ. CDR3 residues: CASSLDPGLNTEAFF. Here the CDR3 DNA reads TGCGCCAGCAGCTTGGATCCGGGGTTGAACACTGAAGCTTTCTTT.